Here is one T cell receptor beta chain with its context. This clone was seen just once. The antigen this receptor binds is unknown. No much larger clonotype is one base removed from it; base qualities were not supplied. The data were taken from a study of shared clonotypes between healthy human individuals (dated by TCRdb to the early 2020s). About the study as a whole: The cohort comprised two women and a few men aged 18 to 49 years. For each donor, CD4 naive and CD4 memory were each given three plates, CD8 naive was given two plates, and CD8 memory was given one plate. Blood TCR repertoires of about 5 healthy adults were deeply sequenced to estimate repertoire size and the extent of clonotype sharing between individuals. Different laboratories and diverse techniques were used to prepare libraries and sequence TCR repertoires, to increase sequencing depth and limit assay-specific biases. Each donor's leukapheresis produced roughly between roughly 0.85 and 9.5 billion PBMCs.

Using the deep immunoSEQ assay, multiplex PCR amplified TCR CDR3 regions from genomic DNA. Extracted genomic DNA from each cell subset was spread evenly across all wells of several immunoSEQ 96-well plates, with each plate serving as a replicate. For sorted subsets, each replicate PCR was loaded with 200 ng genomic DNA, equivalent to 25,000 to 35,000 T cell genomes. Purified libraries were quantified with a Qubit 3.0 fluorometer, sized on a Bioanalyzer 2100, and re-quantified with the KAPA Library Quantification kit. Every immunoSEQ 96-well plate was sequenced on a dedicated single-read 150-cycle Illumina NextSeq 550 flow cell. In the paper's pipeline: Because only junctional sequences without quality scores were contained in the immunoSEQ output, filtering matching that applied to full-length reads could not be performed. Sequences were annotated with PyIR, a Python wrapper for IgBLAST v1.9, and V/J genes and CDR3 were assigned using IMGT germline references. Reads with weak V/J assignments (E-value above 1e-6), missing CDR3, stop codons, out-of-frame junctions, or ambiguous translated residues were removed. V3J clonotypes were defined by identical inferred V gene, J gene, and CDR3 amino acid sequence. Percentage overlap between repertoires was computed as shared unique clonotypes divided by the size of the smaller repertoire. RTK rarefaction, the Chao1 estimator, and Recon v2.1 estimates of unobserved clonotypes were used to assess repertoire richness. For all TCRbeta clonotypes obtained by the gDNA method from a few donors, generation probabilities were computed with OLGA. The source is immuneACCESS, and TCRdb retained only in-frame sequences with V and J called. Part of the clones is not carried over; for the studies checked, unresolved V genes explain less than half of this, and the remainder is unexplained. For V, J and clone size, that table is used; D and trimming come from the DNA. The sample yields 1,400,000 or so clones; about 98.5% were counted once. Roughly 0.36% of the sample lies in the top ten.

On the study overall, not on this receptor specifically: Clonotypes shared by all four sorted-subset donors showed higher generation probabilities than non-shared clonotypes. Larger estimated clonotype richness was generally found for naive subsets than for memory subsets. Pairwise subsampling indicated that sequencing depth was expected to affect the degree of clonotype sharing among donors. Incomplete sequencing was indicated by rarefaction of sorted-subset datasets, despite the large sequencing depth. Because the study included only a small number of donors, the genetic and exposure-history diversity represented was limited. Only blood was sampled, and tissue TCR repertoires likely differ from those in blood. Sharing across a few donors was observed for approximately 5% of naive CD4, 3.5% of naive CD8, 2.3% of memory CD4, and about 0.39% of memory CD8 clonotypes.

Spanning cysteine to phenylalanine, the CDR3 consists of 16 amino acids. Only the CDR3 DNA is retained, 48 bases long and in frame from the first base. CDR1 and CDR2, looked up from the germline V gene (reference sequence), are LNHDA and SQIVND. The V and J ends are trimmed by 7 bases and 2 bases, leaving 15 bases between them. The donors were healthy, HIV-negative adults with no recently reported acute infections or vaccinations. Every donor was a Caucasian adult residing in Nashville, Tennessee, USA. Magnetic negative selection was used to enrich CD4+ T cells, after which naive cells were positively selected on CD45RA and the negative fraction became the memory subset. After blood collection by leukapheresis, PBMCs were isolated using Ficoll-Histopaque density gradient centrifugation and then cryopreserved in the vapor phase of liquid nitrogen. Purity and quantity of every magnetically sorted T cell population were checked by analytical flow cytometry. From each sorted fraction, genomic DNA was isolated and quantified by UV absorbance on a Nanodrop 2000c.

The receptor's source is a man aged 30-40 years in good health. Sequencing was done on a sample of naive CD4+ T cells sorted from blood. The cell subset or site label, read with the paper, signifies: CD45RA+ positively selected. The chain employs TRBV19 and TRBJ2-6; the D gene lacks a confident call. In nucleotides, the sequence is TGTGCCAGTAATGGCCCCCGCGGAACTGGGGCCAACGTCCTGACTTTC. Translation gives CASNGPRGTGANVLTF.